The 18 T cell receptor beta chains below were found in one sample sequenced in a study of blood T cell repertoires in COVID-19. Repertoires were generated with immunoSEQ multiplex PCR, while TCRdb's copy carries only in-frame clones and drops some. The table includes under 300,000 clones, roughly 80% detected once. Sequencing used peripheral blood. Every receptor here comes from a woman aged 80 or over with acute or convalescent COVID-19.

The rearrangement joins TRBV4-1 to TRBJ2-1, with a possible D match to TRBD2 (6 bases). There are 17 residues in the CDR3. V was shortened by 1 base and J by 0 bases, with 13 bases between the two germline ends. Germline lookup yields CDR1 MGHRA and CDR2 YSYEKL. CDR3 DNA sequence: TGCGCCAGCAGCCAAGTGGGGGGACGGAGCTCCTACAATGAGCAGTTCTTC. It translates to CASSQVGGRSSYNEQFF.

The genes are TRBV2 and TRBJ1-2; possibly TRBD1 for D (6 bases). V lost 11 bases and J 2 bases, leaving 15 bases between the germline ends. CDR3 size: 13 residues. Per germline, CDR1 SNHLY and CDR2 FYNNEI. The CDR3 nucleotides are TGTGCCCCCCGGACAGATCAGAACTATGGCTACACCTTC. Protein product: CAPRTDQNYGYTF.

Concerning this clone: Other DNA sequences from this sample encode an identical CDR3 as well. The rearrangement uses TRBV27 and TRBJ1-6, with unresolved D. Germline V gene data show CDR1 as MNHEY and CDR2 as SMNVEV (reference sequence). CDR3 length: 16 residues. Trimming removed 3 bases from V and 0 bases from J, with 9 bases in between. CDR3 nucleotide sequence: TGTGCCAGCAGTTTGAGGGATACCTCCTATAATTCACCCCTCCACTTT. Translated, it gives CASSLRDTSYNSPLHF.

The CDR3, as DNA: TGTGCCAGCAGTAAAGACAGTGGGTCCTACGAGCAGTACTTC. Its translation is CASSKDSGSYEQYF. This chain joins TRBV28 and TRBJ2-7; a weak D match, TRBD1 (5 bases). This CDR3 is 14 amino acids long. From germline, CDR1 is MDHEN and CDR2 SYDVKM. Trimming took off 5 bases at V and 1 base at J, with 12 bases between the two ends. Supplemented by reference TRBV28 and TRBJ2-7, the full variable domain reads DVKVTQSSRYLVKRTGEKVFLECVQDMDHENMFWYRQDPGLGLRLIYFSYDVKMKEKGDIPEGYSVSREKKERFSLILESASTNQTSMYLCASSKDSGSYEQYFGPGTRLTVT.

This chain links TRBV15 with TRBJ2-5; 12 nucleotides agree with TRBD2. The CDR3 runs 18 residues. V was clipped by 0 bases and J by 10 bases; unmatched bases: 15. CDR1 LNHNV and CDR2 YYDKDF come from the germline V gene (reference sequence). The CDR3 bases are TGTGCCACCAGCAGAGATGGTCGGACTAGCGGGGCCCTCGGGGGCCAGTACTTC. Encoded protein: CATSRDGRTSGALGGQYF.

The gene calls are TRBV29-1 and TRBJ2-1, with 7 bases fitting TRBD2. Germline V gene lookup returns CDR1 SQVTM and CDR2 ANQGSEA. J lost 2 bases, V lost 3 bases, and 13 bases had no gene match. The CDR3 is 17 residues long. The CDR3 nucleotides read TGCAGCGTTGAGGGAGGGCCCCCAAGAATTCCCTACAATGAGCAGTTCTTC. Protein: CSVEGGPPRIPYNEQFF.

The chain couples TRBV19 to TRBJ2-1; 10 bases line up with TRBD2. With V trimmed by 5 bases and J by 5 bases, 9 bases remained unmatched. The CDR3 contains 16 residues. The germline V gene has CDR1 LNHDA and CDR2 SQIVND (reference sequence). CDR3: CASSALLAGANNEQFF. CDR3 DNA sequence: TGTGCCAGTAGTGCACTTCTAGCGGGGGCCAACAATGAGCAGTTCTTC.

On this clone: Other DNA sequences in this specimen translate into the identical CDR3. V and J are TRBV29-1 and TRBJ2-3; D may be TRBD2 (5 bases). The V gene's germline CDR1 is SQVTM and CDR2 ANQGSEA. This CDR3 is 12 amino acids long. Trimming cost V 3 bases and J 1 base, with 5 bases left between them. In nucleotides, the CDR3 is TGCAGCGTTGATAGCGGCACAGATACGCAGTATTTT. Translating it yields CSVDSGTDTQYF.

This chain uses TRBV28 with TRBJ2-7, with D hard to call. Deletions cut 6 bases from V and 2 bases from J, with 8 bases between. Germline V lookup: CDR1 MDHEN, CDR2 SYDVKM. This CDR3 has 12 amino acids. CDR3 nucleotide sequence: TGTGCCAGCAGCACACCGACCTACGAGCAGTACTTC. Encoded protein: CASSTPTYEQYF.

The chain combines TRBV3-1 (or the pseudogene TRBV3-2) with TRBJ1-5, with D possibly TRBD1 on 5 matching bases. V gave up 1 base and J gave up 7 bases, with 17 bases separating them. The CDR3 extends over 16 amino acids. Germline CDR1 reads LGHDT; CDR2 reads YNNKEL (reference sequence). CDR3 region: CASSQGPQSRGQPQHF. CDR3 coding DNA: TGTGCCAGCAGCCAAGGCCCACAGTCTCGGGGGCAGCCCCAGCATTTT.

The rearrangement links TRBV18 to TRBJ2-7; 10 bases agree with TRBD1. Germline CDR1 is KGHSH and CDR2 is LQKENI. The CDR3 is 14 amino acids. Germline trimming cut 3 bases from V and 3 bases from J; bases unmatched to any gene: 2. The CDR3 reads CASSPGQGFYEQYF. Written as DNA, the CDR3 is TGTGCCAGCTCACCGGGACAGGGGTTCTACGAGCAGTACTTC. The whole variable domain, filled in from reference TRBV18 and TRBJ2-7, reads NAGVMQNPRHLVRRRGQEARLRCSPMKGHSHVYWYRQLPEEGLKFMVYLQKENIIDESGMPKERFSAEFPKEGPSILRIQQVVRGDSAAYFCASSPGQGFYEQYFGPGTRLTVT.

The chain carries TRBV28 and TRBJ1-5; D is unresolved. The V gene lost 7 bases and the J gene lost 10 bases, with 23 bases spanning the gap. The germline V gene has CDR1 MDHEN and CDR2 SYDVKM. There are 15 residues in the CDR3. The CDR3 nucleotides are TGTGCCAGCACCCCGGAGGGTAATGGCCCTCGTCCCCAGCATTTT. Its translation is CASTPEGNGPRPQHF.

The rearrangement joins TRBV28 to TRBJ2-5; D unresolved. Germline CDR1 reads MDHEN; CDR2 reads SYDVKM. The V end was cut by 3 bases, the J end by 7 bases, with 6 bases between. The CDR3 covers 11 residues. CDR3 in DNA: TGTGCCAGCAGTTTTATCGGGACCCAGTACTTC. It translates to CASSFIGTQYF.

The CDR3 region has the DNA TGCGCCAGCAGCCAAAGGACTAGCGGCAACAATGAGCAGTTCTTC. Translation: CASSQRTSGNNEQFF. The V and J genes are TRBV4-1 and TRBJ2-1; TRBD2 aligns across 10 bases. In germline, CDR1 is MGHRA, CDR2 YSYEKL. V gave up 2 bases and J gave up 5 bases; unmatched junction bases: 3. The CDR3 has 15 residues.

CDR3 sequence: CASIGRAYEQYF. For the CDR3, the DNA is TGTGCCAGCATCGGCAGGGCTTACGAGCAGTACTTC. This chain connects TRBV2 to TRBJ2-7; D is possibly TRBD1 (5 bases). The CDR3 has 12 amino acids. The germline V and J ends were trimmed by 7 bases and 4 bases, with 11 bases remaining between them. Germline assignment: CDR1 SNHLY and CDR2 FYNNEI.

This clone was seen a few times. The gene calls are TRBV10-3 and TRBJ1-1; TRBD1 agrees at 8 bases. V was clipped by 11 bases and J by 4 bases; unmatched bases: 9. Germline-derived CDR1 and CDR2 are ENHRY and SYGVKD. This CDR3 has 13 amino acids. CDR3 DNA sequence: TGTGCCGCCAACGGACAGGGTGGCACTGAAGCTTTCTTT. Its translation: CAANGQGGTEAFF.

The chain uses TRBV12-5 and TRBJ2-7, with TRBD1 identical over 7 bases. CDR1 and CDR2 (germline): LGHNT, FRNRAP. V gave up 2 bases and J gave up 5 bases; unmatched junction bases: 3. CDR3 size: 13 residues. The CDR3 is CASGLRQGDEQYF. CDR3 coding DNA: TGTGCTAGTGGTTTGAGACAGGGCGACGAGCAGTACTTC.

The rearrangement joins TRBV5-1 to TRBJ2-5, with a possible D match to TRBD1 (7 bases). The CDR3 runs 15 residues. V dropped 4 bases and J dropped 2 bases, with 15 bases sitting between them. The V gene's germline CDR1 is SGHRS and CDR2 YFSETQ. The CDR3 bases are TGCGCCAGCAGCCCAGGGGGGTCTGGGCAAGAGACCCAGTACTTC. As protein: CASSPGGSGQETQYF.